This T cell receptor beta chain was recovered during a study of T-cell memory formation after mild COVID-19. Study-level results: Clones contracting over day 15 to 85 were CD4/CD8 balanced, with later expanders leaning CD4+. Second-wave clones with a day 37 peak had unconfirmed SARS-CoV-2 specificity.

In its sample, this clonotype was seen a few times. No antigen is known for it. Amplification by 5'RACE using constant-segment primers produced TCR alpha and TCR beta cDNA libraries that carried sample barcodes and UMIs. TCRdb independently ran MiXCR on the 5' RACE reads; one entry per CDR3 protein. The repertoire consists of 95,000 to 120,000 distinct CDR3 sequences, with around 17% occurring once and the leading ten covering approximately 5%. The CDR3 is made up of 14 amino acids. CDR1 LGHNA and CDR2 YSLEER come from the germline V gene. V was pared by 0 bases and J by 1 base, with 6 bases between. The chain couples TRBV4-3 to TRBJ1-1; D is unresolved. Sequenced sample: PBMCs or a T cell subset sorted from them (not recorded which). The sequence was collected from a man younger than 35 who had mild COVID-19 (a few samples of this study predate the infection). Cell type and time point are not known. This CDR3 reads CASSQDRRNTEAFF. CDR3 DNA: TGCGCCAGCAGCCAAGATCGCAGGAACACTGAAGCTTTCTTT.